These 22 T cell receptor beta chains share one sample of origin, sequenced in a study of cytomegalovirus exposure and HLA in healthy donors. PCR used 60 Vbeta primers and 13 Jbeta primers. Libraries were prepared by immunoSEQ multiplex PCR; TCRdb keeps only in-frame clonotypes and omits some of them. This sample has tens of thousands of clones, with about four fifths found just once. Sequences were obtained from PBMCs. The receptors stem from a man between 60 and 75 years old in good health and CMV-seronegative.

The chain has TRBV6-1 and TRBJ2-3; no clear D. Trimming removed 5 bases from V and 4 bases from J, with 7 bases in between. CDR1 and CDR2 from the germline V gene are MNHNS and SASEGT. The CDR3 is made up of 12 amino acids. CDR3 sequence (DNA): TGTGCCAGCAGTTTATCCCCAGATACGCAGTATTTT. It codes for CASSLSPDTQYF.

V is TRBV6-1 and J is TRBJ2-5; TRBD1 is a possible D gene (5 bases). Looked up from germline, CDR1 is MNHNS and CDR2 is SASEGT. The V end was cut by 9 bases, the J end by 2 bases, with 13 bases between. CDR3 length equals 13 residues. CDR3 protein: CASGDSGQETQYF. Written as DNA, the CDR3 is TGTGCCAGTGGAGACTCAGGGCAAGAGACCCAGTACTTC.

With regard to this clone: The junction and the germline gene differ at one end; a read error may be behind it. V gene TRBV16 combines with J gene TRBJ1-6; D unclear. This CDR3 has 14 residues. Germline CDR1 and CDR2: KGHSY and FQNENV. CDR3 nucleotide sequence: TGTGCCAGCTGCCGGAGTACGTATAATCCACCCCTCCACTTT. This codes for CASCRSTYNPPLHF.

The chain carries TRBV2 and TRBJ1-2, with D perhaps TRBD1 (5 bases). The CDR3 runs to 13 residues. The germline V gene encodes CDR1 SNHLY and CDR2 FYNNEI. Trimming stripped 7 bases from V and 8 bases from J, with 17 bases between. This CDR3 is CASTQGPLGGYTF. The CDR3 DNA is TGTGCCAGCACCCAGGGCCCCCTCGGGGGCTACACCTTC.

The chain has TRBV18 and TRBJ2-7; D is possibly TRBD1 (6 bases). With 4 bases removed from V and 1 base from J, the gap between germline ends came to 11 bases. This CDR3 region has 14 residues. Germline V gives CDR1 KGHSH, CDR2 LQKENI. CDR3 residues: CASSQTGRSYEQYF. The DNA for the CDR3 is TGTGCCAGCTCACAGACAGGCCGTTCCTACGAGCAGTACTTC. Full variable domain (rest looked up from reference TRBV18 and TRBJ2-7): NAGVMQNPRHLVRRRGQEARLRCSPMKGHSHVYWYRQLPEEGLKFMVYLQKENIIDESGMPKERFSAEFPKEGPSILRIQQVVRGDSAAYFCASSQTGRSYEQYFGPGTRLTVT.

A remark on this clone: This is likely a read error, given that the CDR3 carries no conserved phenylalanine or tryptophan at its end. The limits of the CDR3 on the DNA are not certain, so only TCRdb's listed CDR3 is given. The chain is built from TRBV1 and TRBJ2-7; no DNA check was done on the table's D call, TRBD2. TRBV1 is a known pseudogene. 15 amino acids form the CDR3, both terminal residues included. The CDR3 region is CTSSPRGAGSYEQYL.

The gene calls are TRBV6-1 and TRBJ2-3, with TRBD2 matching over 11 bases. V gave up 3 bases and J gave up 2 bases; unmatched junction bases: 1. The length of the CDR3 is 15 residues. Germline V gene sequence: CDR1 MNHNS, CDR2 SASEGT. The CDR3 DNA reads TGTGCCAGCAGTGAGACTAGCGGGGTCACAGATACGCAGTATTTT. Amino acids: CASSETSGVTDTQYF.

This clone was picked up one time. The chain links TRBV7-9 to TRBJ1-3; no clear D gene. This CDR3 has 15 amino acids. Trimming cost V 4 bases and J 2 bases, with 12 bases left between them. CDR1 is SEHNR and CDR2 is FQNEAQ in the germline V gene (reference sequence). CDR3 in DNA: TGTGCCAGCAGCTCGAAGCGAGAGGCTGGAAACACCATATATTTT. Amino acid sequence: CASSSKREAGNTIYF.

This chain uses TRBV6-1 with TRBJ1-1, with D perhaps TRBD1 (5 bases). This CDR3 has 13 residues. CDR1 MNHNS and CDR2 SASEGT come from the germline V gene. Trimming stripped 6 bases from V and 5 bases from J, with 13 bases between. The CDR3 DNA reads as TGTGCCAGCAGCCGTGGGCAGGGTACTGAAGCTTTCTTT. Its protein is CASSRGQGTEAFF.

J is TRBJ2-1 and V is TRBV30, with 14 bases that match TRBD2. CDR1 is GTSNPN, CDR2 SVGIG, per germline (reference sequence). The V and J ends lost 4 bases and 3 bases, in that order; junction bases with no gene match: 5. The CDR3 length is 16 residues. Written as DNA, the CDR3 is TGTGCCTGGAAGACTAGCGGGGGGGCTGGCTACAATGAGCAGTTCTTC. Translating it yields CAWKTSGGAGYNEQFF.

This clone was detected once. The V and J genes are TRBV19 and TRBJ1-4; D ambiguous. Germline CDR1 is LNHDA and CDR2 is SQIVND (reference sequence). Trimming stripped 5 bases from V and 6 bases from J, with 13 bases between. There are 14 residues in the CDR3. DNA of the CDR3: TGTGCCAGTAGTCTATTCCGGGAGGATGAAAAACTGTTTTTT. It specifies CASSLFREDEKLFF.

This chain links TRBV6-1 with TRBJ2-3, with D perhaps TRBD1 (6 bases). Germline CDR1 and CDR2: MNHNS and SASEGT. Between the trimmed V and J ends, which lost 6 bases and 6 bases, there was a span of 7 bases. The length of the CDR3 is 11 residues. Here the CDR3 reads CASRTGDTQYF. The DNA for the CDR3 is TGTGCCAGCAGGACAGGTGATACGCAGTATTTT.

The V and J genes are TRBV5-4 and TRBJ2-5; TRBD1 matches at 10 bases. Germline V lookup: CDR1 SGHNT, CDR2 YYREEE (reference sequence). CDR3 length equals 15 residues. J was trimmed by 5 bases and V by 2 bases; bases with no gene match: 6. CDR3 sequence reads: CASSFWTGGWETQYF. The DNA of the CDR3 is TGTGCCAGCAGCTTCTGGACAGGGGGTTGGGAGACCCAGTACTTC.

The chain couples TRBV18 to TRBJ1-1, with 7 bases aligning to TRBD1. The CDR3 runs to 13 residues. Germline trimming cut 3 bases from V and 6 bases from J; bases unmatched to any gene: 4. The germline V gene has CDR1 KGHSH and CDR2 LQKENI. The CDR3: CASSPMTGPEAFF. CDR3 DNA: TGTGCCAGCTCACCCATGACAGGGCCTGAAGCTTTCTTT.

Here the CDR3 DNA reads TGTGCCAGCAGACGCCCGCGTTGGGACAGGGAAGAGTACGAGCAGTACTTC. Amino acid sequence: CASRRPRWDREEYEQYF. V is TRBV28 and J is TRBJ2-7, with 9 bases fitting TRBD1. V was pared by 6 bases and J by 4 bases, with 16 bases of the junction left unmatched. Germline-derived CDR1 and CDR2 are MDHEN and SYDVKM. The CDR3 has 17 residues.

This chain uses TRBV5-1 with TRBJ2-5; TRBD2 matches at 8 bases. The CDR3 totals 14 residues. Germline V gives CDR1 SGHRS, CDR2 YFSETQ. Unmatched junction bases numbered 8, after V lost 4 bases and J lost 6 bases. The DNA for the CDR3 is TGCGCCAGCAGCGAACGGGGGGGCTTACAGACCCAGTACTTC. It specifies CASSERGGLQTQYF.

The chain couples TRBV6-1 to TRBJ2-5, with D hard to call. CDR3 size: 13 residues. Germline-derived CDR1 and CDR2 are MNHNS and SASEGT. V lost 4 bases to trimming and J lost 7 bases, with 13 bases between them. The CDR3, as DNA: TGTGCCAGCAGTGGTGCCCGTGGGCGGACCCAGTACTTC. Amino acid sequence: CASSGARGRTQYF.

The CDR3 DNA reads as TGTGCCAGCAGCCGGGGGTCGGCTAACACTGAAGCTTTCTTT. It codes for CASSRGSANTEAFF. The chain uses TRBV7-9 and TRBJ1-1, with D possibly being TRBD1 (5 bases). V was trimmed by 5 bases and J by 2 bases, leaving 12 bases between them. CDR3 size: 14 residues. Germline values: CDR1 SEHNR, CDR2 FQNEAQ (reference sequence).

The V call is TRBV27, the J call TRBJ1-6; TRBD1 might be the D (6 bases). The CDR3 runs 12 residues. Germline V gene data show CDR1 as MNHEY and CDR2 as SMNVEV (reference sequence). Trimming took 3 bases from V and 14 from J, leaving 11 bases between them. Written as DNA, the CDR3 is TGTGCCAGCAGTTTCCGTGGACAGTCCCTCCACTTT. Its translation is CASSFRGQSLHF.

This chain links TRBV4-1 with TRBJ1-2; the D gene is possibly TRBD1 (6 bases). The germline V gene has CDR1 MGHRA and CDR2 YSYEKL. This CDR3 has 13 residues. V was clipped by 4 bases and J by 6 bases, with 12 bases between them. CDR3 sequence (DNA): TGCGCCAGCAGCCCTCGGGGGGCTAATGGCTACACCTTC. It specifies CASSPRGANGYTF.

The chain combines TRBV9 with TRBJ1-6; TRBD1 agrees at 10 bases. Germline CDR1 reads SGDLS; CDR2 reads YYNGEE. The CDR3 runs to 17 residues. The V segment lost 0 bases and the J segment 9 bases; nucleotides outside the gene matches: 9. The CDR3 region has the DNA TGTGCCAGCAGCGTAGCTAAAGAGACAGGGGGCGGTTCACCCCTCCACTTT. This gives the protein CASSVAKETGGGSPLHF.

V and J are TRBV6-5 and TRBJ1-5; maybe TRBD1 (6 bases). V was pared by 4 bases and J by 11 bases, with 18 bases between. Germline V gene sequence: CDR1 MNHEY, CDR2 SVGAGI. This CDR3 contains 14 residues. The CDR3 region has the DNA TGTGCCAGCAGTTCCCGGACAGCGAGTACGGCCCAGCATTTT. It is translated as CASSSRTASTAQHF.